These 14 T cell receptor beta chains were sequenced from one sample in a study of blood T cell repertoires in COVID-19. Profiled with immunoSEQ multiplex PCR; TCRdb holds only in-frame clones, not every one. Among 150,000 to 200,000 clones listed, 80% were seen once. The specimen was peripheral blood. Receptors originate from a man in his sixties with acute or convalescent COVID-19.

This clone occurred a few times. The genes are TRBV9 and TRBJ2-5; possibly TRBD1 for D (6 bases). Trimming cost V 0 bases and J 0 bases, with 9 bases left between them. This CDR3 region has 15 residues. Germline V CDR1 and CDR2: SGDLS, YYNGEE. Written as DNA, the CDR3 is TGTGCCAGCAGCGTAGGGGACATGTACCAAGAGACCCAGTACTTC. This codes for CASSVGDMYQETQYF.

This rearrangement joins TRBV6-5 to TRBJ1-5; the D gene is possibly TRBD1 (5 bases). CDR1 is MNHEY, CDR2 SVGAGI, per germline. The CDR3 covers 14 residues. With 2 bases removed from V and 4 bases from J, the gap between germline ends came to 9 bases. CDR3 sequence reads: CASSYMGGNQPQHF. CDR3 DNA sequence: TGTGCCAGCAGTTACATGGGGGGTAATCAGCCCCAGCATTTT.

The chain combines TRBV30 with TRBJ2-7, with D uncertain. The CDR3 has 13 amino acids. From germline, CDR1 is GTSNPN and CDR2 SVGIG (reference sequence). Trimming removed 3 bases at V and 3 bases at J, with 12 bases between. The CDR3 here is CAWSPTNSYEQYF. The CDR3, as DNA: TGTGCCTGGAGCCCTACAAACAGCTACGAGCAGTACTTC.

CDR3 nucleotides: TGTGCCAGCAGCCTTCCGGGGACAGGGAACATTCAGTACTTC. Encoded protein: CASSLPGTGNIQYF. The rearrangement links TRBV14 to TRBJ2-4; 9 bases are shared with TRBD1. V lost 4 bases, J lost 7 bases, and 5 bases stayed unmatched. CDR1 SGHDN and CDR2 FVKESK come from the germline V gene. CDR3 length equals 14 residues.

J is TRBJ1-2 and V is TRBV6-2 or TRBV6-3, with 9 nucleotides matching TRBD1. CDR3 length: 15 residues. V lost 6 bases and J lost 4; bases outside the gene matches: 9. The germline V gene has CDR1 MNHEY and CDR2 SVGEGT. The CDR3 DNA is TGTGCCAGCAGCCCGCCGCAACAGGGGGCCTATGGCTACACCTTC. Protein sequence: CASSPPQQGAYGYTF.

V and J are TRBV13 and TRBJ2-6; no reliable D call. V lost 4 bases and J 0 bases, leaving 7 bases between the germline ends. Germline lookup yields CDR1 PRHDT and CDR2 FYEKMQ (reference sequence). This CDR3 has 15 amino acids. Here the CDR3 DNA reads TGTGCCAGCAGCTCTCCGGGCTCTGGGGCCAACGTCCTGACTTTC. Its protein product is CASSSPGSGANVLTF.

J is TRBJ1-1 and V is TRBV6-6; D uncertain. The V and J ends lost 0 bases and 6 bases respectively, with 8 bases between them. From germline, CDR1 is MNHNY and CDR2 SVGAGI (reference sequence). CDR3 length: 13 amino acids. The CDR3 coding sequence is TGTGCCAGCAGTTACTCGACTAGGGCTGAAGCTTTCTTT. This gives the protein CASSYSTRAEAFF.

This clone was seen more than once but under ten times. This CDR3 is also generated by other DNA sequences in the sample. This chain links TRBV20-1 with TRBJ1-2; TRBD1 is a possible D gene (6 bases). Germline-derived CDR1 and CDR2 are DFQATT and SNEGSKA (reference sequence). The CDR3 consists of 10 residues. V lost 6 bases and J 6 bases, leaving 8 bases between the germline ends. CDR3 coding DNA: TGCAGTGCACCAGGGGATGGCTACACCTTC. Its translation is CSAPGDGYTF.

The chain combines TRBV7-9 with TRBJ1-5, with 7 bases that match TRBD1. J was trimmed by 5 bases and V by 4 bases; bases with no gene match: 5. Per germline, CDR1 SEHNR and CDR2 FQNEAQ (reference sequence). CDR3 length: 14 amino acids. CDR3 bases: TGTGCCAGCAGCTCCAGGGACAGTCATCAGCCCCAGCATTTT. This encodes CASSSRDSHQPQHF.

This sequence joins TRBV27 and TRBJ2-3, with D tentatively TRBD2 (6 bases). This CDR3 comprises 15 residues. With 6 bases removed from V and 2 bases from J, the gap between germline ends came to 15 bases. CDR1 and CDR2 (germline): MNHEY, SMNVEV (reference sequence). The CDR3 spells CASSSAPGLTDTQYF. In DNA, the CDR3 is TGTGCCAGCAGCTCCGCACCGGGACTCACAGATACGCAGTATTTT.

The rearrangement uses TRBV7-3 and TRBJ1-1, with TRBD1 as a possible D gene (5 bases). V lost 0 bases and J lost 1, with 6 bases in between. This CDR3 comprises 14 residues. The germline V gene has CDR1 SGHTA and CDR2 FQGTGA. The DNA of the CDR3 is TGTGCCAGCAGCTTAACAGACAGGAACACTGAAGCTTTCTTT. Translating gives CASSLTDRNTEAFF.

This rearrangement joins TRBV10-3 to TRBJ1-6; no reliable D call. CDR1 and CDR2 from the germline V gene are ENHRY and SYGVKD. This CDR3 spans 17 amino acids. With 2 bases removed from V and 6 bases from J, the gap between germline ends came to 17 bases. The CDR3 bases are TGTGCCATCAGTGAGACGCCCCCCCCGGGATCTAATTCACCCCTCCACTTT. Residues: CAISETPPPGSNSPLHF.

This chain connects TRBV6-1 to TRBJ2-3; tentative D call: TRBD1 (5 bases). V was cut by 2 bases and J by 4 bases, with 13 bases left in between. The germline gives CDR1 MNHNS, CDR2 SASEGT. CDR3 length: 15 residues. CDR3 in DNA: TGTGCCAGCAGTGAATGGTCACAGGTATCAGATACGCAGTATTTT. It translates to CASSEWSQVSDTQYF.

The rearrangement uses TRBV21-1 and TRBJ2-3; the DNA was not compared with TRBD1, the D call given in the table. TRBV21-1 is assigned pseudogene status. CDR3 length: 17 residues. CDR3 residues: CASSNPSGTGVRDTQYF. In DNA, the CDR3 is TGTGCCAGCAGCAACCCGTCCGGGACAGGGGTTAGGGATACGCAGTATTTT.